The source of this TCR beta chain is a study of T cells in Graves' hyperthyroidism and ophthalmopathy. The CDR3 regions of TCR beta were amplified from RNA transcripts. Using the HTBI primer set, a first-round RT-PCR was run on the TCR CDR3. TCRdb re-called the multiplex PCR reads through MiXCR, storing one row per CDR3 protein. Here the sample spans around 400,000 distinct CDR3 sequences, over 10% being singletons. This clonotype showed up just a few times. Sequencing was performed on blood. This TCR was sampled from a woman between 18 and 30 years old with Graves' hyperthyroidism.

The CDR3 DNA sequence: TGTGCCAGCACCAGAAACCCCCTGATGGGCTATGGCTACACCTTC. It translates to CASTRNPLMGYGYTF. The rearrangement links TRBV6-1 to TRBJ1-2, with D hard to call. V dropped 7 bases and J dropped 4 bases, with 19 bases sitting between them. This CDR3 spans 15 amino acids. Per the germline V gene, CDR1 is MNHNS and CDR2 is SASEGT.